This T cell receptor beta chain was observed in a study of blood T cell repertoires in COVID-19. Looking at the study overall: T cells, B-cell-depleted T cells, or PBMCs supplied cDNA or gDNA.

V gave up 3 bases and J gave up 6 bases; unmatched junction bases: 6. The CDR3 loop spans 15 amino acids. Germline CDR1 MGHDK, CDR2 SYGVNS. Per the original data handling: Nucleated cell counts were estimated from reference gene primer amplification. Some clones are missing from TCRdb's copy, which holds only in-frame ones; the method was immunoSEQ multiplex PCR. The V and J calls and clone size are taken from that table; D and trimming were inferred from the DNA. The data contain fewer than 350,000 clones, 90% of them seen just once; the ten biggest clones take up about 1.7%. Cohorts were determined from participant-reported clinical history. A single count supports this clone.

This chain joins TRBV25-1 and TRBJ2-1; TRBD2 aligns across 9 bases. Sequences were obtained from PBMCs or T cells enriched from blood (not recorded which). The receptor was isolated from a young woman with acute COVID-19. The CDR3 region has the DNA TGTGCCAGCAGTGATTTAGCGGGAGATATCAATGAGCAGTTCTTC. It translates to CASSDLAGDINEQFF.